This record concerns one T cell receptor (beta chain) sequence. Antigen unknown. Data came from immunoSEQ multiplex PCR; TCRdb stores just in-frame clones and leaves some out. The sample contains around 100,000 clones, about nine tenths of which appear only once. The CDR3 runs to 14 residues. Germline V gives CDR1 LNHDA, CDR2 SQIVND (reference sequence). The ends lost 1 base at V and 7 bases at J; junction bases unmatched: 2. These data originate in a study of T cell responses to AZD1222 COVID-19 vaccine. At the level of the study: Pooled in the analysis were second doses at about 4 or about 12 weeks. Study-wide findings and caveats: Rises in breadth and depth of Spike-specific TCRs came after two AZD1222 doses. Clonal diversity was possibly underestimated, and the donors were mostly white British, with more females.

J is TRBJ1-5 and V is TRBV19, with 9 nucleotides matching TRBD1. The clonotype was recovered from an adult in good health. The input for sequencing was peripheral blood, taken on day 0 of AZD1222 vaccination. The CDR3 spells CASSIGTGVQPQHF. CDR3 nucleotide sequence: TGTGCCAGTAGTATAGGGACAGGGGTACAGCCCCAGCATTTT.